Sequencing of this T cell receptor beta chain was carried out in a study of T cell changes during pregnancy in multiple sclerosis. The CDR3 spans 15 residues. From germline, CDR1 is SGHRS and CDR2 YFSETQ. J lost 12 bases, V lost 4 bases, and 15 bases had no gene match. Measured with immunoSEQ multiplex PCR; TCRdb has only the in-frame clones, and not every one. The sample comprises 76,000 or so clones, around 93% of which are singletons, and around 0.7% rests with the top ten. The chain uses TRBV5-1 and TRBJ1-4; 7 bases line up with TRBD1. The receptor comes from a female donor in good health, enrolled as a control in a pregnancy study. The specimen comprised peripheral blood, sampled in the second trimester of pregnancy. The CDR3, as DNA: TGCGCCAGCAGCCCCGTAACGGGACAGACGGGTGAACTGTTTTTT. Translation: CASSPVTGQTGELFF.